Each of the 30 T cell receptor beta chains below was sequenced from the same sample in a study of T cell responses to AZD1222 COVID-19 vaccine. Assay: immunoSEQ multiplex PCR; the TCRdb copy retains only in-frame clones and omits some. The sample has some 130,000 clones; 90% are singletons. The source was peripheral blood, collected on day 0 of AZD1222 vaccination. These receptor sequences come from an adult in good health.

The chain combines TRBV4-1 with TRBJ2-5; TRBD1 matches at 9 bases. The CDR3 contains 16 residues. V lost 1 base, J lost 5 bases, and 8 bases stayed unmatched. CDR1 MGHRA and CDR2 YSYEKL come from the germline V gene. The CDR3 bases are TGCGCCAGCAGCCAAGGGGGGACAGGGAGAGGGGAGACCCAGTACTTC. This gives the protein CASSQGGTGRGETQYF.

The chain has TRBV7-8 and TRBJ1-4, with D possibly matching TRBD1 (5 bases). Germline V gene sequence: CDR1 SGHVS, CDR2 FQNEAQ. V lost 3 bases and J 7 bases, leaving 33 bases between the germline ends. CDR3 length: 21 amino acids. For the CDR3, the DNA is TGTGCCAGCAGCTTTTCCCCGGCAGGCGGGGACCACTTTACCCGCCTTGAAAAACTGTTTTTT. The encoded protein is CASSFSPAGGDHFTRLEKLFF.

V and J are TRBV11-2 and TRBJ1-1; D not resolved. Trimming took 1 base from V and 6 from J, leaving 12 bases between them. CDR3 size: 14 residues. Germline V gene sequence: CDR1 SGHAT, CDR2 FQNNGV. This CDR3 is CASSLVTGRSEAFF. Here the CDR3 DNA reads TGTGCCAGCAGCTTAGTAACCGGGAGGTCTGAAGCTTTCTTT.

The J gene is TRBJ2-7, the V gene TRBV29-1; D perhaps matches TRBD1 (7 bases). Germline-derived CDR1 and CDR2 are SQVTM and ANQGSEA. The CDR3 has 15 residues. The V end was cut by 5 bases, the J end by 4 bases, with 21 bases between. DNA for the CDR3: TGCAGCGTTCTCGAGGGGGCGGGAAGGGCATACGAGCAGTACTTC. Protein sequence: CSVLEGAGRAYEQYF.

This clone appeared a single time. The chain joins TRBV10-3 to TRBJ2-7, with 9 bases identical to TRBD2. The CDR3 is 17 amino acids. Germline V gives CDR1 ENHRY, CDR2 SYGVKD. V lost 2 bases and J lost 5; bases outside the gene matches: 13. This CDR3 reads CAISERDSGSSSDEQYF. CDR3 DNA: TGTGCCATCAGTGAGAGGGATAGCGGGAGTTCGTCGGACGAGCAGTACTTC.

This clone was recorded only once. The genes are TRBV9 and TRBJ1-5, with TRBD1 as a possible D gene (5 bases). The CDR3 is made up of 15 amino acids. Between the trimmed V and J ends, which lost 0 bases and 3 bases, there was a span of 10 bases. From germline, CDR1 is SGDLS and CDR2 YYNGEE. CDR3 protein: CASSVGGTYNQPQHF. CDR3 sequence (DNA): TGTGCCAGCAGCGTAGGTGGGACCTACAATCAGCCCCAGCATTTT. The entire variable domain, with the rest obtained from reference TRBV9 and TRBJ1-5, is as follows: DSGVTQTPKHLITATGQRVTLRCSPRSGDLSVYWYQQSLDQGLQFLIQYYNGEERAKGNILERFSAQQFPDLHSELNLSSLELGDSALYFCASSVGGTYNQPQHFGDGTRLSIL.

The rearrangement joins TRBV11-2 to TRBJ1-1, with TRBD1 identical over 8 bases. V gave up 5 bases and J gave up 3 bases; unmatched junction bases: 11. The CDR3 is 16 residues long. Germline V gene data show CDR1 as SGHAT and CDR2 as FQNNGV. In DNA form, the CDR3 reads TGTGCCAGCAGCCTAAGGGCAGGGGGCGGGGACACTGAAGCTTTCTTT. Its translation is CASSLRAGGGDTEAFF.

The gene calls are TRBV6-5 and TRBJ2-3, with no clear D. The ends were cut back, 6 bases at V and 0 bases at J, with 13 bases in the middle. Germline values: CDR1 MNHEY, CDR2 SVGAGI. CDR3 length: 15 residues. This CDR3 reads CASRIFVTSTDTQYF. CDR3 sequence (DNA): TGTGCCAGCAGGATCTTTGTAACTAGCACAGATACGCAGTATTTT.

The chain is built from TRBV19 and TRBJ2-3; 8 bases line up with TRBD2. Germline loops: CDR1 LNHDA, CDR2 SQIVND (reference sequence). Trimming took 1 base from V and 2 from J; bases not matched to a gene: 2. The CDR3 extends over 15 amino acids. The CDR3 reads CASSIGLATTDTQYF. CDR3 bases: TGTGCCAGTAGTATAGGACTAGCGACCACAGATACGCAGTATTTT. The full variable domain, rest sourced from reference TRBV19 and TRBJ2-3, is DGGITQSPKYLFRKEGQNVTLSCEQNLNHDAMYWYRQDPGQGLRLIYYSQIVNDFQKGDIAEGYSVSREKKESFPLTVTSAQKNPTAFYLCASSIGLATTDTQYFGPGTRLTVL.

The CDR3 DNA sequence: TGTGCCAGCAGCCAAGCTTACGAGCAGTACTTC. Protein product: CASSQAYEQYF. The chain uses TRBV2 and TRBJ2-7; the D is unclear. Germline CDR1 SNHLY, CDR2 FYNNEI. V lost 6 bases and J lost 4, with 7 bases in between. The CDR3 has 11 residues.

The chain couples TRBV5-1 to TRBJ2-2, with a weak D call TRBD1 (5 bases). Germline V gene lookup returns CDR1 SGHRS and CDR2 YFSETQ. The CDR3 contains 13 residues. V lost 6 bases to trimming and J lost 2 bases, with 8 bases between them. The CDR3 region is CASNDRNTGELFF. CDR3 in DNA: TGCGCCAGCAATGACAGAAACACCGGGGAGCTGTTTTTT.

The V call is TRBV6-4, the J call TRBJ1-1; the match to TRBD1 covers 8 bases. Germline V gene sequence: CDR1 MRHNA, CDR2 SNTAGT. The CDR3 runs to 15 residues. The V gene end was trimmed by 2 bases and the J gene end by 1 base; junction bases not matched to a gene: 3. The CDR3 region has the DNA TGTGCCAGCAGTGACCAGGGGGCGAAGAACACTGAAGCTTTCTTT. This translates into CASSDQGAKNTEAFF.

The rearrangement joins TRBV6-4 to TRBJ2-5; 9 bases map to TRBD1. The CDR3 spans 14 residues. Germline CDR1 reads MRHNA; CDR2 reads SNTAGT. V lost 0 bases and J lost 7; bases outside the gene matches: 3. The CDR3 nucleotides are TGTGCCAGCAGTGACTCACAGGGGGCAGGGACCCAGTACTTC. Protein product: CASSDSQGAGTQYF.

This clone is a singleton in its sample. V usage is TRBV18 and J usage is TRBJ2-7, with D hard to call. CDR1 is KGHSH, CDR2 LQKENI, per germline. V was pared by 0 bases and J by 4 bases, with 10 bases between. The CDR3 loop spans 14 amino acids. The CDR3 coding sequence is TGTGCCAGCTCACCACCCGGTCTCAGTTACGAGCAGTACTTC. Encoded protein: CASSPPGLSYEQYF. The whole variable domain, filled in from reference TRBV18 and TRBJ2-7, reads NAGVMQNPRHLVRRRGQEARLRCSPMKGHSHVYWYRQLPEEGLKFMVYLQKENIIDESGMPKERFSAEFPKEGPSILRIQQVVRGDSAAYFCASSPPGLSYEQYFGPGTRLTVT.

This clone is a singleton in its sample. This rearrangement joins TRBV6-2 or TRBV6-3 to TRBJ2-7, with TRBD2 matching over 7 bases. V trimming: 0 bases; J trimming: 0 bases; junction bases outside the gene matches: 2. This CDR3 has 15 amino acids. Germline CDR1 MNHEY, CDR2 SVGEGT. The DNA of the CDR3 is TGTGCCAGCAGTTACTCAGCTAGCGGCTCCTACGAGCAGTACTTC. Amino acids: CASSYSASGSYEQYF.

This clone was counted once. The gene calls are TRBV29-1 and TRBJ1-1; D is possibly TRBD1 (5 bases). V was trimmed by 7 bases and J by 2 bases, leaving 14 bases between them. The germline CDR1 and CDR2 sequences are SQVTM and ANQGSEA. The CDR3 extends over 13 amino acids. The DNA for the CDR3 is TGCAGCGCAGGGATTTCTCCTAACACTGAAGCTTTCTTT. Its translation is CSAGISPNTEAFF.

The rearrangement uses TRBV29-1 and TRBJ1-1, with unresolved D. This CDR3 has 13 residues. V lost 4 bases and J lost 0, with 9 bases in between. Germline-derived CDR1 and CDR2 are SQVTM and ANQGSEA. The CDR3 loop is CSVVYGLNTEAFF. CDR3 in DNA: TGCAGCGTTGTCTACGGATTGAACACTGAAGCTTTCTTT.

The chain carries TRBV6-1 and TRBJ2-7; 9 bases line up with TRBD1. The CDR3 loop spans 16 amino acids. V gave up 0 bases and J gave up 5 bases; unmatched junction bases: 8. The germline CDR1 and CDR2 sequences are MNHNS and SASEGT. The CDR3 coding sequence is TGTGCCAGCAGTGAAGCCGAACTGGACAGGGGAAACGAGCAGTACTTC. Protein: CASSEAELDRGNEQYF.

The chain links TRBV30 to TRBJ1-5; no reliable D call. The CDR3 extends over 13 amino acids. The germline gives CDR1 GTSNPN, CDR2 SVGIG (reference sequence). Trimming removed 0 bases at V and 0 bases at J, with 3 bases between. Here the CDR3 reads CAWSVDSNQPQHF. The CDR3 coding sequence is TGTGCCTGGAGTGTGGATAGCAATCAGCCCCAGCATTTT. The whole variable domain, filled in from reference TRBV30 and TRBJ1-5, reads SQTIHQWPATLVQPVGSPLSLECTVEGTSNPNLYWYRQAAGRGLQLLFYSVGIGQISSEVPQNLSASRPQDRQFILSSKKLLLSDSGFYLCAWSVDSNQPQHFGDGTRLSIL.

The chain uses TRBV4-1 and TRBJ1-2; D gene unclear. V lost 2 bases and J lost 6, with 13 bases in between. Per germline, CDR1 MGHRA and CDR2 YSYEKL. The CDR3 runs to 14 residues. CDR3 in amino acids: CASSQSPRSHGYTF. CDR3 bases: TGCGCCAGCAGCCAATCCCCACGCTCCCATGGCTACACCTTC.

The CDR3 sequence is CASSPNREIEQYF. In DNA, the CDR3 is TGTGCCAGCTCACCTAACCGGGAGATCGAGCAGTACTTC. The rearrangement links TRBV18 to TRBJ2-7; TRBD2 might be the D (6 bases). Trimming took off 3 bases at V and 6 bases at J, with 12 bases between the two ends. Germline-derived CDR1 and CDR2 are KGHSH and LQKENI. The CDR3 spans 13 residues.

The V gene is TRBV5-1, the J gene TRBJ2-2; 7 bases line up with TRBD1. V shed 4 bases and J 5 bases; nucleotides not matched to a gene: 5. This CDR3 has 14 residues. Germline CDR1 is SGHRS and CDR2 is YFSETQ. The chain's CDR3 is CASSGGQATGELFF. In DNA, the CDR3 is TGCGCCAGCAGCGGAGGACAGGCGACCGGGGAGCTGTTTTTT.

This chain uses TRBV30 with TRBJ1-3; unclear D gene. V lost 0 bases and J 0 bases, leaving 9 bases between the germline ends. The CDR3 is 15 residues long. The V gene's germline CDR1 is GTSNPN and CDR2 SVGIG (reference sequence). CDR3 residues: CAWSVDGPSGNTIYF. In DNA, the CDR3 is TGTGCCTGGAGTGTAGACGGACCCTCTGGAAACACCATATATTTT.

This sequence joins TRBV7-3 and TRBJ2-2, with 11 bases lining up with TRBD2. The CDR3 spans 19 residues. V lost 0 bases to trimming and J lost 0 bases; unmatched junction nucleotides: 6. The V gene's germline CDR1 is SGHTA and CDR2 FQGTGA. The CDR3 here is CASSLTRLAGTSNTGELFF. In nucleotides, the CDR3 is TGTGCCAGCAGCTTAACGCGACTAGCGGGAACCTCGAACACCGGGGAGCTGTTTTTT.

The chain recombines TRBV4-3 with TRBJ1-2; 8 bases fit TRBD1. This CDR3 has 15 amino acids. The V gene's germline CDR1 is LGHNA and CDR2 YSLEER. Trimming at V came to 4 bases and at J to 3 bases, leaving 7 bases not matched to a gene. CDR3 amino acids: CASSRLGQGDYGYTF. As DNA, the CDR3 is TGCGCCAGCAGCCGCCTAGGACAGGGAGACTATGGCTACACCTTC.

This clone was seen only once. The chain employs TRBV3-1 (or the pseudogene TRBV3-2) and TRBJ1-1, with D possibly being TRBD1 (5 bases). CDR3 length: 16 residues. The V end lost 0 bases, the J end lost 8 bases, and 19 bases lay between the germline ends. Germline V gene lookup returns CDR1 LGHDT and CDR2 YNNKEL (reference sequence). The CDR3 coding sequence is TGTGCCAGCAGCCAAGATTCCAGGGCCTTCCCCGTCGAAGCTTTCTTT. This codes for CASSQDSRAFPVEAFF.

The chain carries TRBV19 and TRBJ2-1; D is uncertain. V was cut by 3 bases and J by 3 bases, with 9 bases left in between. From germline, CDR1 is LNHDA and CDR2 SQIVND (reference sequence). This CDR3 spans 14 amino acids. The CDR3 coding sequence is TGTGCCAGTAGTATTGTATTGGGCTACAATGAGCAGTTCTTC. It encodes CASSIVLGYNEQFF.

The V call is TRBV18, the J call TRBJ2-3; the D gene is possibly TRBD1 (6 bases). The CDR3 has 15 amino acids. The germline CDR1 and CDR2 sequences are KGHSH and LQKENI. The V and J ends lost 1 base and 1 base respectively, with 9 bases between them. The CDR3 is CASSPQTGRTDTQYF. In DNA form, the CDR3 reads TGTGCCAGCTCACCACAAACAGGGCGCACAGATACGCAGTATTTT.

On this clone: A read error may account for a junction end that differs from germline. The chain links TRBV7-7 to TRBJ2-2, with a tentative D call TRBD1 (6 bases). Germline V gene lookup returns CDR1 SSHAT and CDR2 FNYEAQ (reference sequence). This CDR3 contains 15 residues. CDR3 nucleotide sequence: TGTGCTAGCAGCTTAGAACAGGGAAACACCGGGGAGCTGTTTTTT. Protein product: CASSLEQGNTGELFF.

The chain carries TRBV19 and TRBJ2-4; TRBD1 matches at 8 bases. The germline V gene has CDR1 LNHDA and CDR2 SQIVND (reference sequence). This CDR3 contains 15 residues. V was pared by 5 bases and J by 5 bases, with 8 bases of the junction left unmatched. The CDR3 sequence: CASSYRGKAENIQYF. The DNA for the CDR3 is TGTGCCAGTAGTTACAGGGGGAAAGCGGAAAACATTCAGTACTTC.